The 25 T cell receptor beta chains given below trace back to one sample, sequenced in a study of blood T cell repertoires in COVID-19. Generated by immunoSEQ multiplex PCR, the TCRdb table keeps only in-frame clones and is missing some. Of more than 80,000 clones listed, about 85% were seen once; the top ten hold just over 3%. The sequencing input was peripheral blood. The receptors were sampled from a woman of 80 years or more with COVID-19, enrolled during active disease.

The chain employs TRBV12-3 or TRBV12-4 and TRBJ1-3; the D is unclear. The V end lost 3 bases, the J end lost 4 bases, and 7 bases lay between the germline ends. The CDR3 has 13 amino acids. The CDR3 is CASSLALGNTIYF. The CDR3 bases are TGTGCCAGCAGTTTGGCACTAGGAAACACCATATATTTT.

This sequence joins TRBV9 and TRBJ1-2; D gene ambiguous. The V gene lost 3 bases and the J gene lost 4 bases, with 10 bases spanning the gap. This CDR3 has 13 amino acids. CDR1 is SGDLS and CDR2 is YYNGEE in the germline V gene. The DNA for the CDR3 is TGTGCCAGCAGCGGGCAGGTTGGCTATGGCTACACCTTC. This sequence encodes CASSGQVGYGYTF.

As to this clone: The identical CDR3 is also encoded by other nucleotide sequences in the sample. The chain recombines TRBV18 with TRBJ2-7, with 10 bases matching TRBD1. V lost 3 bases and J lost 4; bases outside the gene matches: 9. The germline CDR1 and CDR2 sequences are KGHSH and LQKENI. CDR3 size: 16 residues. The CDR3 loop is CASSPRRTGGAYEQYF. The CDR3 DNA reads TGTGCCAGCTCACCTCGAAGGACAGGGGGGGCGTACGAGCAGTACTTC.

The chain recombines TRBV5-1 with TRBJ1-3; 7 bases are shared with TRBD1. The germline gives CDR1 SGHRS, CDR2 YFSETQ. The CDR3 runs 14 residues. With V trimmed by 5 bases and J by 8 bases, 10 bases remained unmatched. Here the CDR3 reads CASSLQGIGDTIYF. CDR3 nucleotides: TGCGCCAGCAGTTTACAGGGGATAGGGGACACCATATATTTT.

The chain is built from TRBV19 and TRBJ2-1, with 8 nucleotides matching TRBD1. Germline CDR1 reads LNHDA; CDR2 reads SQIVND (reference sequence). The ends lost 3 bases at V and 1 base at J; junction bases unmatched: 2. The CDR3 totals 15 residues. The CDR3, as DNA: TGTGCCAGTAGTATCGACAGGGGATCCTACAATGAGCAGTTCTTC. Protein: CASSIDRGSYNEQFF.

The V gene is TRBV7-2, the J gene TRBJ2-7; D gene unclear. Germline values: CDR1 SGHTA, CDR2 FQGNSA. Trimming took off 1 base at V and 2 bases at J, with 12 bases between the two ends. The CDR3 sequence is 15 residues long. The DNA of the CDR3 is TGTGCCAGCAGCTTAGTAGGAGTGCCGACCTACGAGCAGTACTTC. It is translated as CASSLVGVPTYEQYF.

The V and J genes are TRBV7-3 and TRBJ2-3; tentative D call: TRBD1 (5 bases). Germline V lookup: CDR1 SGHTA, CDR2 FQGTGA. Trimming left V 5 bases short and J 7 bases short, with 10 bases between. The CDR3 extends over 12 amino acids. CDR3 DNA: TGTGCCAGCAGCCCGGCGGACAATACGCAGTATTTT. Protein product: CASSPADNTQYF.

J is TRBJ2-7 and V is TRBV19; TRBD1 aligns across 9 bases. Germline V lookup: CDR1 LNHDA, CDR2 SQIVND (reference sequence). CDR3 length: 15 residues. J gave up 4 bases and V 6 bases, and 10 bases lay outside the gene matches. The DNA for the CDR3 is TGTGCCAGTAGCCACAGTCCCGGGACAGGGTACGAGCAGTACTTC. Translation gives CASSHSPGTGYEQYF. Drawing the rest from reference TRBV19 and TRBJ2-7, the complete variable domain is DGGITQSPKYLFRKEGQNVTLSCEQNLNHDAMYWYRQDPGQGLRLIYYSQIVNDFQKGDIAEGYSVSREKKESFPLTVTSAQKNPTAFYLCASSHSPGTGYEQYFGPGTRLTVT.

The gene calls are TRBV11-2 and TRBJ2-5; a possible D gene is TRBD2 (6 bases). CDR1 SGHAT and CDR2 FQNNGV come from the germline V gene. Trimming left V 6 bases short and J 1 base short, with 18 bases between. This CDR3 region has 16 residues. The CDR3 sequence: CASSWGDPWGQETQYF. The DNA for the CDR3 is TGTGCCAGCAGTTGGGGGGACCCCTGGGGCCAAGAGACCCAGTACTTC.

The chain has TRBV6-2 or TRBV6-3 and TRBJ1-5; D is unresolved. Germline V lookup: CDR1 MNHEY, CDR2 SVGEGT. The CDR3 loop spans 13 amino acids. Trimming pared 6 bases from V and 1 base from J, leaving 7 bases between. CDR3 coding DNA: TGTGCCAGCAGCCCCAGGAGCAATCAGCCCCAGCATTTT. It translates to CASSPRSNQPQHF.

The chain has TRBV3-1 (or the pseudogene TRBV3-2) and TRBJ1-2, with no clear D. CDR1 and CDR2 from the germline V gene are LGHDT and YNNKEL (reference sequence). This CDR3 region has 16 residues. V lost 0 bases and J lost 4, with 15 bases in between. The CDR3 DNA is TGTGCCAGCAGCCAAGATCCCCGAGTTTCAGGCTATGGCTACACCTTC. Translating gives CASSQDPRVSGYGYTF.

The CDR3 nucleotides read TGCAGCGTTGTCCCCTTCAGACAGGCGAGGACAGATACGCAGTATTTT. As protein: CSVVPFRQARTDTQYF. The rearrangement uses TRBV29-1 and TRBJ2-3; D is possibly TRBD1 (6 bases). The CDR3 extends over 16 amino acids. V lost 4 bases and J 3 bases, leaving 20 bases between the germline ends. CDR1 and CDR2 (germline): SQVTM, ANQGSEA.

The V call is TRBV10-1, the J call TRBJ1-2; D ambiguous. The CDR3 is 14 amino acids. CDR1 and CDR2 (germline): WNHNN, SYGVQD (reference sequence). Trimming took off 6 bases at V and 7 bases at J, with 18 bases between the two ends. CDR3 amino acids: CASRPGKGESGYTF. The CDR3, as DNA: TGCGCCAGCAGGCCTGGTAAGGGAGAAAGTGGCTACACCTTC.

V is TRBV4-2 and J is TRBJ1-4, with a weak D call TRBD1 (6 bases). The CDR3 is made up of 15 amino acids. CDR1 is LGHNA, CDR2 YNFKEQ, per germline. V was clipped by 5 bases and J by 8 bases, with 18 bases between them. As DNA, the CDR3 is TGTGCCAGCAGCTATAACAGGGACCTGGGGGAAAAACTGTTTTTT. Its protein is CASSYNRDLGEKLFF.

V gene TRBV10-3 combines with J gene TRBJ2-1; D perhaps matches TRBD2 (5 bases). The CDR3 has 13 amino acids. Per the germline V gene, CDR1 is ENHRY and CDR2 is SYGVKD. V dropped 3 bases and J dropped 6 bases, with 9 bases sitting between them. In DNA form, the CDR3 reads TGTGCCATCAGTGATCTTAGCGCCAATGAGCAGTTCTTC. Protein: CAISDLSANEQFF.

This chain links TRBV19 with TRBJ2-3; a possible D gene is TRBD2 (6 bases). The germline V gene encodes CDR1 LNHDA and CDR2 SQIVND (reference sequence). CDR3 length equals 16 residues. V lost 10 bases and J lost 0, with 20 bases in between. The chain's CDR3 is CATQGGSYPSTDTQYF. In DNA, the CDR3 is TGTGCCACCCAAGGAGGGAGCTACCCTAGCACAGATACGCAGTATTTT.

The genes are TRBV2 and TRBJ2-7; weak D call: TRBD2 (5 bases). Per the germline V gene, CDR1 is SNHLY and CDR2 is FYNNEI. Trimming took 7 bases from V and 3 from J, leaving 10 bases between them. The CDR3 spans 12 residues. The CDR3 here is CASKRESYEQYF. CDR3 sequence (DNA): TGTGCCAGCAAGAGGGAAAGCTACGAGCAGTACTTC.

This rearrangement joins TRBV30 to TRBJ2-1, with D maybe TRBD1 (6 bases). The V gene's germline CDR1 is GTSNPN and CDR2 SVGIG (reference sequence). The V and J ends lost 3 bases and 4 bases respectively, with 13 bases between them. The CDR3 loop spans 14 amino acids. CDR3: CAWRTDSRYNEQFF. DNA for the CDR3: TGTGCCTGGAGAACGGACAGCCGATACAATGAGCAGTTCTTC.

The CDR3: CASSPPGTVVEAFF. The CDR3 coding sequence is TGTGCCAGCTCACCACCAGGGACAGTCGTTGAAGCTTTCTTT. J is TRBJ1-1 and V is TRBV18; 7 nucleotides match TRBD1. Trimming cost V 0 bases and J 7 bases; bases outside gene matches: 5. This CDR3 is built from 14 residues. CDR1 is KGHSH, CDR2 LQKENI, per germline.

The chain has TRBV10-3 and TRBJ1-1, with a weak D call TRBD1 (5 bases). The CDR3 sequence is 13 residues long. Trimming took 6 bases from V and 1 from J, leaving 9 bases between them. CDR1 is ENHRY and CDR2 is SYGVKD in the germline V gene. The CDR3 DNA follows: TGTGCCATCAGGGGAACAGGGAACACTGAAGCTTTCTTT. Amino acid sequence: CAIRGTGNTEAFF.

This chain uses TRBV28 with TRBJ1-4; TRBD1 matches 7 bases. This CDR3 has 15 amino acids. Germline CDR1 is MDHEN and CDR2 is SYDVKM. The J segment lost 0 bases and the V segment lost 5 bases, leaving 3 bases of the junction unmatched. The chain's CDR3 is CASSITGATNEKLFF. CDR3 coding DNA: TGTGCCAGCAGTATAACAGGGGCAACTAATGAAAAACTGTTTTTT.

This chain joins TRBV2 and TRBJ2-1, with 10 bases aligning to TRBD2. The germline V gene encodes CDR1 SNHLY and CDR2 FYNNEI. With V trimmed by 6 bases and J by 8 bases, 10 bases remained unmatched. The CDR3 covers 15 residues. DNA for the CDR3: TGTGCCAGCAGGACCCCTAGCGGGAGCCGATATGAGCAGTTCTTC. This gives the protein CASRTPSGSRYEQFF.

The chain links TRBV10-3 to TRBJ2-1; no reliable D call. This CDR3 has 15 residues. From germline, CDR1 is ENHRY and CDR2 SYGVKD. Trimming took off 2 bases at V and 6 bases at J, with 14 bases between the two ends. The DNA for the CDR3 is TGTGCCATCAGTGAGGGCCTAGTTTCCATCAATGAGCAGTTCTTC. Its translation: CAISEGLVSINEQFF.

V is TRBV28 and J is TRBJ2-5, with 7 nucleotides matching TRBD1. CDR3 length: 15 amino acids. Looked up from germline, CDR1 is MDHEN and CDR2 is SYDVKM. V lost 3 bases, J lost 1 base, and 5 bases stayed unmatched. CDR3 amino acids: CASSFTGAIQETQYF. The CDR3 coding sequence is TGTGCCAGCAGTTTTACAGGGGCGATCCAAGAGACCCAGTACTTC.

The chain recombines TRBV6-5 with TRBJ2-3, with D maybe TRBD2 (5 bases). The V and J ends lost 6 bases and 2 bases respectively, with 9 bases between them. Germline V CDR1 and CDR2: MNHEY, SVGAGI. The CDR3 consists of 13 residues. The CDR3 is CASRVRDTDTQYF. The CDR3 bases are TGTGCCAGCAGGGTTCGGGACACAGATACGCAGTATTTT.